Below are 12 T cell receptor beta chains sequenced from a single sample in a study of T cells after yellow fever vaccination. Using its own MiXCR run on the 5' RACE reads, TCRdb lists one record per CDR3 protein. Of some 420,000 distinct CDR3 sequences in the sample, 15% to 20% were seen once. Source: PBMCs, taken before the yellow fever booster vaccination. The receptors shown here come from a man aged 18-30 years who received the YFV17D yellow fever vaccine.

This clonotype showed up just a few times. V gene TRBV7-8 combines with J gene TRBJ2-7; D may match TRBD1 or TRBD2 (5 bases each). The germline V gene has CDR1 SGHVS and CDR2 FQNEAQ. V gave up 1 base and J gave up 2 bases, with 9 bases separating them. This CDR3 is built from 14 residues. The CDR3 bases are TGTGCCAGCAGCTTAGGGGACGGGGCCTACGAGCAGTACGTC. Amino acid sequence: CASSLGDGAYEQYV.

This clonotype was recorded a few times. The chain is built from TRBV5-1 and TRBJ2-5; D gene unclear. V was cut by 2 bases and J by 5 bases, with 13 bases left in between. Germline V gene data show CDR1 as SGHRS and CDR2 as YFSETQ. CDR3 length: 14 amino acids. The CDR3 spells CASSFDRTVETQYF. The CDR3 DNA reads TGCGCCAGCAGCTTTGATAGAACGGTGGAGACCCAGTACTTC.

This clonotype was recorded a few times. CDR3 sequence (DNA): TGTGCCAGCAGCTTCGGACAGCCGGCGACCCAGTACTTC. This sequence encodes CASSFGQPATQYF. This sequence joins TRBV11-2 and TRBJ2-5, with D possibly TRBD1 on 6 matching bases. The CDR3 has 13 amino acids. V was cut by 3 bases and J by 7 bases, with 12 bases left in between. Germline V gene lookup returns CDR1 SGHAT and CDR2 FQNNGV.

This clonotype was observed a few times. The gene calls are TRBV4-2 and TRBJ2-3; perhaps TRBD1 as D (6 bases). CDR3 length: 16 residues. Germline V CDR1 and CDR2: LGHNA, YNFKEQ. Trimming removed 1 base at V and 0 bases at J, with 11 bases between. Here the CDR3 DNA reads TGTGCCAGCAGCCAAGGACAGGACCCGAGCACAGATACGCAGTATTTT. This encodes CASSQGQDPSTDTQYF.

The chain recombines TRBV7-9 with TRBJ2-6; TRBD2 is a possible D gene (5 bases). V was clipped by 7 bases and J by 1 base, with 11 bases between them. This CDR3 comprises 15 residues. Germline-derived CDR1 and CDR2 are SEHNR and FQNEAQ (reference sequence). CDR3 sequence (DNA): TGTGCCAGCACCCTATCGGGATCTGGGGCCAACGTCCTGACTTTC. Its protein product is CASTLSGSGANVLTF. The whole variable domain, remainder taken from reference TRBV7-9 and TRBJ2-6, is DTGVSQNPRHKITKRGQNVTFRCDPISEHNRLYWYRQTLGQGPEFLTYFQNEAQLEKSRLLSDRFSAERPKGSFSTLEIQRTEQGDSAMYLCASTLSGSGANVLTFGAGSRLTVL.

J is TRBJ2-3 and V is TRBV4-1, with D possibly being TRBD2 (6 bases). CDR1 and CDR2 (germline): MGHRA, YSYEKL. This CDR3 is built from 17 residues. Trimming left V 6 bases short and J 2 bases short, with 21 bases between. The CDR3 sequence: CASSKQMTGLDTDTQYF. The DNA for the CDR3 is TGCGCCAGCAGTAAACAAATGACGGGACTTGACACAGATACGCAGTATTTT.

This clonotype was detected a few times. The chain carries TRBV9 and TRBJ2-1; D remains unclear. CDR1 and CDR2 from the germline V gene are SGDLS and YYNGEE. Trimming pared 0 bases from V and 3 bases from J, leaving 10 bases between. The CDR3 length is 15 residues. The CDR3 coding sequence is TGTGCCAGCAGCGTAGGTCCGGCGGACTACAATGAGCAGTTCTTC. Amino acids: CASSVGPADYNEQFF.

The gene calls are TRBV10-3 and TRBJ2-2, with D possibly called TRBD1 or TRBD2 (5 bases each). Germline CDR1 reads ENHRY; CDR2 reads SYGVKD. This CDR3 has 14 residues. The V and J ends lost 8 bases and 3 bases respectively, with 13 bases between them. In DNA, the CDR3 is TGTGCCATCGGGACCCTGGGTCACACCGGGGAGCTGTTTTTT. This sequence encodes CAIGTLGHTGELFF.

The chain has TRBV7-2 and TRBJ1-3; D is undetermined. This CDR3 is 16 amino acids long. Per the germline V gene, CDR1 is SGHTA and CDR2 is FQGNSA. V was shortened by 5 bases and J by 0 bases, with 14 bases between the two germline ends. The CDR3 nucleotides are TGTGCCAGCAGCACCCCCAGACGGCCCTCTGGAAACACCATATATTTT. It translates to CASSTPRRPSGNTIYF.

This clonotype was counted a few times. DNA of the CDR3: TGTGCCAGCAGCGCGGGACAGAACTCTGGAAACACCATATATTTT. Its protein product is CASSAGQNSGNTIYF. The chain employs TRBV7-9 and TRBJ1-3, with 7 positions matching TRBD1. There are 15 residues in the CDR3. The junction had 4 bases not matched to a gene; V was cut back by 5 bases and J by 0 bases. CDR1 SEHNR and CDR2 FQNEAQ come from the germline V gene (reference sequence).

The chain uses TRBV18 and TRBJ1-1; the D gene is possibly TRBD1 (5 bases). V lost 2 bases to trimming and J lost 5 bases, with 15 bases between them. The length of the CDR3 is 15 residues. Germline loops: CDR1 KGHSH, CDR2 LQKENI. CDR3 amino acids: CASSPTIAEGTEAFF. As DNA, the CDR3 is TGTGCCAGCTCACCAACAATTGCCGAGGGGACTGAAGCTTTCTTT.

The V and J genes are TRBV12-3 or TRBV12-4 and TRBJ1-5; D uncertain. V lost 7 bases, J lost 0 bases, and 13 bases lay in between. The CDR3 sequence is 15 residues long. CDR3 nucleotides: TGTGCCAGCACCCGACGGGGTTTTAGCAATCAGCCCCAGCATTTT. Translated, it gives CASTRRGFSNQPQHF.